Reported below is one T cell receptor (beta chain). All donors qualified as healthy HIV-negative adults and had experienced no recent acute infections or vaccinations. Donors comprised only Caucasian adults living in Nashville, Tennessee. This sample was included in a study of shared clonotypes between healthy human individuals. Original handling: ImmunoSEQ supplied junction-only sequences lacking quality scores, so filtering was different. Clones were read by immunoSEQ multiplex PCR, and TCRdb kept only the in-frame ones, dropping some. V, J and clone size were drawn from that table, and D and trimming were deduced from the DNA. The sample contains some 2,500,000 clones, under 95% of which appear only once. This CDR3 region has 16 residues. V lost 6 bases and J lost 0, with 14 bases in between. CDR1 and CDR2 (germline): MDHEN, SYDVKM.

The sequenced sample was naive CD4+ T cells from PBMCs. Indicated subset: CD45RA+ positively selected. The sequence derives from a young man in good health. Some clones in this sample may be carry-over from other donors' samples. V and J are TRBV28 and TRBJ2-2; TRBD1 might be the D (5 bases). The CDR3 loop reads CASRETTDANTGELFF. DNA of the CDR3: TGTGCCAGCAGGGAAACGACAGACGCGAACACCGGGGAGCTGTTTTTT.